These T cell receptor beta chains were read from a single sample in a study of blood T cell repertoires in COVID-19. Sequencing was performed with immunoSEQ multiplex PCR; in TCRdb, only in-frame clones are kept and a portion is missing. The sample shows 150,000 to 200,000 clones, roughly 83% of them seen only once. Source material: peripheral blood. All receptors come from a human donor in a cohort sampled during active COVID-19. CDR3s include the opening cysteine and the closing phenylalanine or tryptophan. The D gene is left open where the match is weak. The listing skips clone size in some rows; elsewhere it reads once, few, many or a size class.

>TRBV5-4|TRBJ2-7|TRBD1|.
TGTGCCAGCACCCGGAACAGGGGTCACGAGCAGTACTTC
CASTRNRGHEQYF
>TRBV9|TRBJ1-5|.|once
TGTGCCAGCAGCGTAGGCGAGGGAAGCAGAAGCAATCAGCCCCAGCATTTT
CASSVGEGSRSNQPQHF
>TRBV29-1|TRBJ2-5|.|.
TGCAGCGTTGTCCGAGGTCGGGTAGGAGAGACCCAGTACTTC
CSVVRGRVGETQYF
>TRBV7-7|TRBJ1-5|.|.
TGTGCTAGCAGCTTAGGACGGGGTCAGCCCCAGCATTTT
CASSLGRGQPQHF
>TRBV6-5|TRBJ1-2|.|.
TGTGCCAGCAGTAACAGACGGGGAACCAACTATGGCTACACCTTC
CASSNRRGTNYGYTF
>TRBV7-3|TRBJ2-1|TRBD1|.
TGTGCCAGCAGCCCGGGACAGTACAATGAGCAGTTCTTC
CASSPGQYNEQFF
>TRBV28|TRBJ2-1|TRBD1|.
TGTGCCAGCAGCCCGACAGGGGCCTACAATGAGCAGTTCTTC
CASSPTGAYNEQFF
>TRBV6-6|TRBJ1-4|TRBD1|.
TGTGCCAGCAGCCGGGACAGGGGGAAACTGTTTTTT
CASSRDRGKLFF
>TRBV3-1/TRBV3-2|TRBJ2-7|TRBD1|.
TGTGCCAGCAGCGCCTCGCCAGGGGGCGACGAGCAGTACTTC
CASSASPGGDEQYF
>TRBV6-1|TRBJ2-7|TRBD1|once
TGTGCCAGCAGTGGCGACCGGGACAGGGTAACCTACGAGCAGTACTTC
CASSGDRDRVTYEQYF
>TRBV23-1|TRBJ1-5|TRBD1|.
TGCGCCAGCAGTCAATCTCGGGAGGGGGCGTGGAGCAATCAGCCCCAGCATTTT
CASSQSREGAWSNQPQHF
>TRBV5-4|TRBJ1-3|TRBD1|few
TGTGCCAGCCACTCACAGGGGGCATTTGGAAACACCATATATTTT
CASHSQGAFGNTIYF
>TRBV7-2|TRBJ2-1|TRBD1|.
TGTGCCAGCAGTTCAGCCGGGACAGATTACAATGAGCAGTTCTTC
CASSSAGTDYNEQFF
>TRBV19|TRBJ1-1|.|.
TGTGCCAGTACCCAGGGTTTGGGGAACACTGAAGCTTTCTTT
CASTQGLGNTEAFF
>TRBV28|TRBJ1-1|TRBD1|.
TGTGCCAGCAATACAAACAGGGGGGACACTGAAGCTTTCTTT
CASNTNRGDTEAFF
>TRBV5-1|TRBJ2-7|TRBD1|.
TGCGCCAGCAGCTTGGGGACAGGTGTAGACGAGCAGTACTTC
CASSLGTGVDEQYF
>TRBV7-9|TRBJ2-7|.|.
TGTGCCAGCAGCCCGGGACAATACGAGCAGTACTTC
CASSPGQYEQYF
>TRBV18|TRBJ1-5|TRBD1|.
TGTGCCAGCTCAGCGCCGGGACAGCTGTATAGCAATCAGCCCCAGCATTTT
CASSAPGQLYSNQPQHF
>TRBV21-1|TRBJ2-1|.|.
TGTGCCAGCAGGAGAGGACAGGGCTTTTTGAATGAGCAGTTCTTC
CASRRGQGFLNEQFF
>TRBV2|TRBJ1-5|.|.
TGTGCCAGCAGCAAAACAGGGTACAATCAGCCCCAGCATTTT
CASSKTGYNQPQHF
>TRBV4-3|TRBJ2-7|TRBD1|.
TGCGCCAGCAGCCAAGAGTTGGGGACAGAGTCCTACGAGCAGTACTTC
CASSQELGTESYEQYF
>TRBV5-1|TRBJ1-2|TRBD1|.
TGCGCCAGCAGCTTGGGACAGGGGGCAATCGGCTACACCTTC
CASSLGQGAIGYTF
>TRBV10-1|TRBJ2-2|.|.
TGCGCCAGCAGGCCCGGACAGTACACCGGGGAGCTGTTTTTT
CASRPGQYTGELFF
>TRBV25-1|TRBJ1-6|.|.
TGTGCCAGCAGTGAAGTCAGCTCCTATAATTCACCCCTCCACTTT
CASSEVSSYNSPLHF
>TRBV4-1|TRBJ1-1|.|.
TGCGCCAGCAGCCAAGAGGGGGGGCGAAAGATGAACACTGAAGCTTTCTTT
CASSQEGGRKMNTEAFF
>TRBV25-1|TRBJ2-7|.|once
TGTGCCAGCAGGATCGGACAGCACGAGCAGTACTTC
CASRIGQHEQYF
>TRBV3-1/TRBV3-2|TRBJ1-1|.|.
TGTGCCAGCGGAGAGGGGAACACTGAAGCTTTCTTT
CASGEGNTEAFF
>TRBV5-4|TRBJ1-5|TRBD1|.
TGTGCCAGCAGCTTGCAGGGGGCGATTCAGCCCCAGCATTTT
CASSLQGAIQPQHF
>TRBV5-6|TRBJ1-1|.|.
TGTGCCAGCAGCCGCCTACAGATGAACACTGAAGCTTTCTTT
CASSRLQMNTEAFF
>TRBV4-3|TRBJ2-1|TRBD1|.
TGCGCCAGCAGCCAAGGTGGGACAGGGGGGGATGAGCAGTTCTTC
CASSQGGTGGDEQFF
>TRBV29-1|TRBJ2-1|TRBD2|.
TGCAGCGCCGCCCGGACAGGGGGACTAGCGGGGGGCAATGAGCAGTTCTTC
CSAARTGGLAGGNEQFF
>TRBV9|TRBJ2-1|.|.
TGTGCCAGCAGCGTAACCACGAGGACGGGGGGCCCCAATGAGCAGTTCTTC
CASSVTTRTGGPNEQFF
>TRBV5-1|TRBJ2-7|.|.
TGCGCCAGCAGCTTGCCCGGGGGACCCTACGAGCAGTACTTC
CASSLPGGPYEQYF
>TRBV10-1|TRBJ2-7|TRBD1|.
TGCGCCAGCAGTGGGAGTCTTGGGACAGACGAGCAGTACTTC
CASSGSLGTDEQYF
>TRBV27|TRBJ2-7|.|.
TGTGCCAGCAGCCTTGACAGAACCTACGAGCAGTACTTC
CASSLDRTYEQYF
>TRBV6-2/TRBV6-3|TRBJ1-1|.|.
TGTGCCAGCAGTTACTCGAGCCAGGCTATCTTCCTGAACACTGAAGCTTTCTTT
CASSYSSQAIFLNTEAFF
>TRBV5-4|TRBJ2-7|.|.
TGTGCCAGCAGCTTGGGAGGCGGGACGGGTTACGAGCAGTACTTC
CASSLGGGTGYEQYF
>TRBV7-2|TRBJ2-7|.|once
TGTGCCAGCAGCTTAGAGAGCGGGCTACTACCCTACGAGCAGTACTTC
CASSLESGLLPYEQYF